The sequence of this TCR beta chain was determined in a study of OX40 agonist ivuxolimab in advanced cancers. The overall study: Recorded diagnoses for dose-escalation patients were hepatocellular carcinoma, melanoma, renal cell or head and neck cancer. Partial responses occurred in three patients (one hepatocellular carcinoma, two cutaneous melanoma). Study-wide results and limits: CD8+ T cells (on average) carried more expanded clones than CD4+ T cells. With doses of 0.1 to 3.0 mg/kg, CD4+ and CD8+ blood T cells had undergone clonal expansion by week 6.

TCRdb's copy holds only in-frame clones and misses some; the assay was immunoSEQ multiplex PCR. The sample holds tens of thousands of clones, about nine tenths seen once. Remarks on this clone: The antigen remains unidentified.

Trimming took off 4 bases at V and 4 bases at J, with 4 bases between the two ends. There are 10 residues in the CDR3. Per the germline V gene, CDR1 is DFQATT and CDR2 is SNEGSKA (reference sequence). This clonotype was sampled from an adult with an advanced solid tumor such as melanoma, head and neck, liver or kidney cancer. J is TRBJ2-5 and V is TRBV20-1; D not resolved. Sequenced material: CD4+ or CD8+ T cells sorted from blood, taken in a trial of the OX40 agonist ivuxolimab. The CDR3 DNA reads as TGCAGTGCTACCGGAGAGACCCAGTACTTC. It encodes CSATGETQYF.